One sample yielded the 18 T cell receptor beta chains listed below, sequenced in a study of blood T cell repertoires in COVID-19. Sequenced by immunoSEQ multiplex PCR; TCRdb stores in-frame clones only, minus some. The sample has nearly 200,000 clones, approximately 86% seen once; the top ten hold roughly 0.91%. Sequenced: peripheral blood. The receptors were sampled from a man in his sixties with COVID-19, enrolled during active disease.

This clone was counted a single time. This sequence joins TRBV30 and TRBJ1-1, with D perhaps matching TRBD1 (5 bases). V lost 5 bases to trimming and J lost 9 bases, with 13 bases between them. Per the germline V gene, CDR1 is GTSNPN and CDR2 is SVGIG (reference sequence). The CDR3 totals 11 residues. The CDR3 region has the DNA TGTGCCTGGCGAGGGGCCGAAAAAGCTTTCTTT. The encoded protein is CAWRGAEKAFF.

The gene calls are TRBV5-1 and TRBJ1-2, with D perhaps matching TRBD1 (6 bases). CDR1 is SGHRS and CDR2 is YFSETQ in the germline V gene. The ends were cut back, 3 bases at V and 4 bases at J, with 13 bases in the middle. The CDR3 consists of 14 residues. The CDR3 is CASSWDISFYGYTF. The CDR3 bases are TGCGCCAGCAGCTGGGACATCTCTTTCTATGGCTACACCTTC.

The chain recombines TRBV6-2 or TRBV6-3 with TRBJ2-1, with TRBD2 identical over 10 bases. This CDR3 contains 14 residues. The V gene's germline CDR1 is MNHEY and CDR2 SVGEGT. V was clipped by 6 bases and J by 4 bases; unmatched bases: 3. The CDR3 here is CASSGLAEYNEQFF. As DNA, the CDR3 is TGTGCCAGCAGCGGACTAGCGGAGTACAATGAGCAGTTCTTC.

The genes are TRBV4-1 and TRBJ1-3; D is perhaps TRBD1 (6 bases). The CDR3 consists of 16 residues. V lost 4 bases and J 4 bases, leaving 17 bases between the germline ends. Looked up from germline, CDR1 is MGHRA and CDR2 is YSYEKL. Written as DNA, the CDR3 is TGCGCCAGCAGCCTTGCGGCACAGGGTTCCGGAAACACCATATATTTT. This translates into CASSLAAQGSGNTIYF.

The chain uses TRBV3-1 (or the pseudogene TRBV3-2) and TRBJ1-2; D might be TRBD1 (5 bases). This CDR3 is 14 amino acids long. Germline CDR1 and CDR2: LGHDT and YNNKEL (reference sequence). V was clipped by 1 base and J by 4 bases, with 10 bases between them. This CDR3 reads CASSQGGGSYGYTF. CDR3 nucleotide sequence: TGTGCCAGCAGCCAAGGGGGGGGTTCCTATGGCTACACCTTC.

This clone was detected only once. This chain links TRBV9 with TRBJ1-3; perhaps TRBD1 as D (6 bases). V was shortened by 3 bases and J by 0 bases, with 16 bases between the two germline ends. Germline V gene data show CDR1 as SGDLS and CDR2 as YYNGEE. The CDR3 is 17 amino acids. The DNA of the CDR3 is TGTGCCAGCAGCGGCCCAGGACAGCACAGCTCTGGAAACACCATATATTTT. Protein: CASSGPGQHSSGNTIYF. The full variable domain, its missing parts supplied by reference TRBV9 and TRBJ1-3, is DSGVTQTPKHLITATGQRVTLRCSPRSGDLSVYWYQQSLDQGLQFLIQYYNGEERAKGNILERFSAQQFPDLHSELNLSSLELGDSALYFCASSGPGQHSSGNTIYFGEGSWLTVV.

Concerning this clone itself: An end of the junction differs from the germline gene, which may be a read error. The chain employs TRBV7-9 and TRBJ1-2; D remains ambiguous. CDR1 is SEHNR and CDR2 is FQNEAQ in the germline V gene (reference sequence). The CDR3 extends over 12 amino acids. CDR3 bases: TGTACCAGCAGCCGAGTGAGTTATGGCTACACCTTC. It yields the protein CTSSRVSYGYTF. Full variable domain (missing parts from reference TRBV7-9 and TRBJ1-2): DTGVSQNPRHKITKRGQNVTFRCDPISEHNRLYWYRQTLGQGPEFLTYFQNEAQLEKSRLLSDRFSAERPKGSFSTLEIQRTEQGDSAMYLCTSSRVSYGYTFGSGTRLTVV.

The J gene is TRBJ1-1, the V gene TRBV18, with 12 bases aligning to TRBD1. J was trimmed by 4 bases and V by 0 bases; bases with no gene match: 6. This CDR3 is built from 17 residues. Germline assignment: CDR1 KGHSH and CDR2 LQKENI. The CDR3 sequence is CASSPPGQGAGSTEAFF. In DNA, the CDR3 is TGTGCCAGCTCACCACCGGGACAGGGGGCGGGGAGCACTGAAGCTTTCTTT.

V usage is TRBV7-8 and J usage is TRBJ2-7, with TRBD1 matching 7 bases. V shed 3 bases and J 7 bases; nucleotides not matched to a gene: 6. This CDR3 has 13 residues. CDR1 and CDR2 (germline): SGHVS, FQNEAQ. CDR3 DNA: TGTGCCAGCAGCTTTAAGACAGGGCTTGAGCAGTACTTC. It codes for CASSFKTGLEQYF.

This clone was counted once. The chain recombines TRBV3-1 (or the pseudogene TRBV3-2) with TRBJ1-4; TRBD1 aligns across 11 bases. The length of the CDR3 is 16 residues. Germline-derived CDR1 and CDR2 are LGHDT and YNNKEL (reference sequence). V shed 2 bases, J shed 8 bases, and the junction held 7 bases outside the gene matches. The CDR3 nucleotides are TGTGCCAGCAGCCAACGGACAGGGGGCACTGGAGAAAAACTGTTTTTT. This encodes CASSQRTGGTGEKLFF.

The CDR3 sequence: CASRSGNSYNEQFF. The CDR3 DNA reads as TGTGCCAGCCGAAGCGGAAACTCCTACAATGAGCAGTTCTTC. The chain combines TRBV6-5 with TRBJ2-1; a weak D match, TRBD2 (5 bases). V lost 8 bases, J lost 0 bases, and 11 bases lay in between. Germline V gene data show CDR1 as MNHEY and CDR2 as SVGAGI. The CDR3 runs to 14 residues.

The V and J genes are TRBV11-3 and TRBJ1-1; 8 positions match TRBD1. The CDR3 has 15 amino acids. Germline V CDR1 and CDR2: SGHNT, YENEEA. Trimming removed 6 bases from V and 1 base from J; junction bases left unmatched: 7. The CDR3 DNA reads as TGTGCCAGCAGGCAAGACCAGGGGGCGAACACTGAAGCTTTCTTT. This translates into CASRQDQGANTEAFF. Filled out from reference TRBV11-3 and TRBJ1-1, the complete variable domain reads EAGVVQSPRYKIIEKKQPVAFWCNPISGHNTLYWYLQNLGQGPELLIRYENEEAVDDSQLPKDRFSAERLKGVDSTLKIQPAELGDSAVYLCASRQDQGANTEAFFGQGTRLTVV.

V gene TRBV5-1 combines with J gene TRBJ1-6, with 9 bases fitting TRBD1. CDR3 length equals 16 residues. Germline values: CDR1 SGHRS, CDR2 YFSETQ. Trimming cost V 2 bases and J 7 bases; bases outside gene matches: 7. Written as DNA, the CDR3 is TGCGCCAGCAGCTTATGGGGACAGGGAAGAAATTCACCCCTCCACTTT. Protein product: CASSLWGQGRNSPLHF.

The V and J genes are TRBV6-5 and TRBJ2-7; unclear D gene. This CDR3 contains 13 residues. Germline V gives CDR1 MNHEY, CDR2 SVGAGI. The V end was cut by 7 bases, the J end by 7 bases, with 17 bases between. This chain's CDR3 is CASTTAALQEQYF. DNA of the CDR3: TGTGCCAGCACCACTGCGGCCCTCCAGGAGCAGTACTTC.

This chain links TRBV5-1 with TRBJ2-7, with D possibly being TRBD2 (5 bases). V was shortened by 4 bases and J by 7 bases, with 12 bases between the two germline ends. CDR3 length equals 12 residues. Germline lookup yields CDR1 SGHRS and CDR2 YFSETQ. The CDR3 bases are TGCGCCAGCAGCCCATCGGGGAATGAGCAGTACTTC. This sequence encodes CASSPSGNEQYF.

This clone was counted only a few times. V and J are TRBV3-1 (or the pseudogene TRBV3-2) and TRBJ1-4; 9 bases fit TRBD1. CDR3 length: 16 residues. CDR1 and CDR2 from the germline V gene are LGHDT and YNNKEL (reference sequence). V gave up 4 bases and J gave up 3 bases; unmatched junction bases: 6. CDR3 loop: CASSPFRTGANEKLFF. CDR3 nucleotides: TGTGCCAGCAGCCCCTTTCGGACAGGGGCTAATGAAAAACTGTTTTTT.

V gene TRBV5-1 combines with J gene TRBJ2-7; 8 positions agree with TRBD1. This CDR3 comprises 16 residues. Losses at the gene ends were 0 bases for V and 1 base for J; bases not matched to a gene: 6. CDR1 and CDR2 (germline): SGHRS, YFSETQ. The CDR3 DNA follows: TGCGCCAGCAGCTTGGCCCCGACAGGGGCATCCTACGAGCAGTACTTC. It encodes CASSLAPTGASYEQYF.

The V and J genes are TRBV28 and TRBJ1-1; no firm D call. The CDR3 sequence is 11 residues long. Trimming removed 1 base from V and 11 bases from J, with 8 bases in between. CDR1 and CDR2 (germline): MDHEN, SYDVKM. The DNA for the CDR3 is TGTGCCAGCAGTTTATATTCGGGGGCTTTCTTT. As protein: CASSLYSGAFF.